This T cell receptor (beta chain) was sequenced in a study of molecular identifiers for immune sequencing clone quantification. The CDR3 covers 12 residues. The germline CDR1 and CDR2 sequences are GTSNPN and SVGIG (reference sequence). V was cut by 1 base and J by 9 bases, with 10 bases left in between. This clonotype occurred many times. TCRdb analysed the PCR reads with MiXCR anew, one entry per CDR3 protein. The sample holds around 40,000 distinct CDR3 sequences, less than 20% seen once. The TCR was taken from a human donor in good health. Some libraries in this study had Jurkat cell RNA spiked in. Sequenced sample: naive CD8+ T cells from blood, with Jurkat cell RNA spiked in. Subset in this sample: FACS-sorted CD8+CD4-CCR7+CD45RA+ naive T cells. The V call is TRBV30, the J call TRBJ2-1, with D possibly matching TRBD2 (7 bases). The CDR3 DNA sequence: TGTGCCTGGAGTGCCGGGGGGCGTGAGCAGTTCTTC. Translated, it gives CAWSAGGREQFF.